This T cell receptor (beta chain) emerged from a study of blood T cell repertoires in COVID-19. TCRdb's copy holds only in-frame clones and misses some; the assay was immunoSEQ multiplex PCR. In the table there are 200,000 to 300,000 clones, 75% to 85% of which are singletons. CDR1 and CDR2 (germline): SGHRS, YFSETQ. V gave up 2 bases and J gave up 6 bases, with 18 bases separating them. The CDR3 spans 16 residues. The sequence was obtained from an elderly woman with COVID-19, enrolled during active disease. The chain recombines TRBV5-1 with TRBJ2-1; tentative D call: TRBD1 (6 bases). Sequences were obtained from peripheral blood. As DNA, the CDR3 is TGCGCCAGCAGCTTCATAATCAGAACAGGGTCCAATGAGCAGTTCTTC. It yields the protein CASSFIIRTGSNEQFF. Using reference TRBV5-1 and TRBJ2-1 for the parts outside the CDR3, the full variable domain is KAGVTQTPRYLIKTRGQQVTLSCSPISGHRSVSWYQQTPGQGLQFLFEYFSETQRNKGNFPGRFSGRQFSNSRSEMNVSTLELGDSALYLCASSFIIRTGSNEQFFGPGTRLTVL.